This T cell receptor (beta chain) appears in the sequencing data of a study of cytomegalovirus exposure and HLA in healthy donors. Findings of the study overall: Per published reports, the classifier diagnosed cytomegalovirus status with high specificity and sensitivity.

These donors were members of the approximately 110-subject validation cohort, a group separate from the approximately 640-subject first cohort. As for this clone: The antigen is unknown.

Data came from immunoSEQ multiplex PCR; TCRdb stores just in-frame clones and leaves some out. This sample has 150,000 to 200,000 clones; 89% occur once, and the top ten carry 10%. CDR3 length: 13 amino acids. Trimming took off 9 bases at V and 4 bases at J, with 14 bases between the two ends. Looked up from germline, CDR1 is LNHDA and CDR2 is SQIVND (reference sequence). This TCR derives from a woman between 18 and 29 years old in good health and CMV-seropositive. The specimen sequenced was PBMCs. The J gene is TRBJ2-3, the V gene TRBV19; a possible D gene is TRBD2 (6 bases). As DNA, the CDR3 is TGTGCCAGCTATGGGGGGAGTGCAGATACGCAGTATTTT. Protein sequence: CASYGGSADTQYF.